The entry that follows covers one T cell receptor beta chain sequence. Its antigen is currently not known. No qualities accompany the bases; no much larger clone lies one base away. These data are taken from a study of blood T cell repertoires in COVID-19 (dated by TCRdb to about 2020). Regarding the complete study: Samples from collaborators originated in the United States, Italy and Spain and spanned both the acute and convalescent phases of COVID-19. Subjects who had been exposed to COVID-19, were actively infected with it, or had recovered from it provided the deeply sampled blood TCRbeta repertoires that made up the dataset. The material from the prospective study consisted of cDNA or gDNA derived from T cells, B-cell-depleted T cells, or PBMCs. Nearly every sample came with metadata listing a de-identified subject ID, COVID-19 status, age in years and sex. The repertoires were released in a freely available public database meant as a resource for research on the immune response to SARS-CoV-2. The samples were drawn from two sources: the first 160 participants of the ongoing ImmuneRACE study, and about 1,300 subjects contributed by 6 global collaborators. Where HLA class I and class II types were available, the types were taken from metadata supplied by the sample provider, not from assay-based typing.

Enrolling through a virtual design, the prospective study's participants ranged in age from roughly 18 to 95 years and lived across more than 20 United States geographic areas. In the prospective study, cohorts were assigned on the basis of participant-reported clinical history obtained from a screening survey and a study questionnaire. Mobile phlebotomists in the prospective study collected whole blood, serum and a nasopharyngeal or oropharyngeal swab from every participant. Prospective study participants could optionally give additional blood draws and questionnaires over an approximately 2-month period. Prospective study blood samples were shipped either frozen or at room temperature before DNA extraction. TCRbeta CDR3 regions were amplified from genomic DNA using the immunoSEQ Assay, a bias-controlled multiplex PCR. The original methods were these. Nucleated cell counts per sample were estimated from amplification of reference gene primers within the assay. To quantify the absolute abundance of each unique TCRbeta CDR3 rearrangement, sequence reads were collapsed and filtered. For each sample, productive Simpson clonality was calculated by taking the square root of Simpson's diversity index across productive rearrangements. In TCRdb, the immuneACCESS table is reduced to in-frame sequences with V and J assigned. These tables do not hold every clone; where another copy was compared, an unresolved V gene accounts for under half, and the others remain unexplained. V and J calls and clone size are given by that table; D and trimming were obtained from the DNA. For this sample there are roughly 250,000 clones; 88% appear just once. The ten largest clones add up to roughly 1.2% of the sample.

Overall results and qualifications from the work: The quantity of clinical and demographic metadata differed by source and by participant and was supplied without curation.

Source material: PBMCs or T cells enriched from blood (not recorded which). This TCR was sampled from a woman in her thirties or forties with acute COVID-19.

The DNA is as follows: TGTGCCAGCAGCCCCATCAATAGCAATCAGCCCCAGCATTTT. This encodes CASSPINSNQPQHF. The chain is made from TRBV5-8 and TRBJ1-5; the D segment cannot be called with confidence. The CDR3 holds 14 amino acids from the cysteine to the phenylalanine. Only CDR3 DNA remains: 42 bases, in frame from the first base. V was cut back by 4 bases and J by 0 bases, leaving a gap of 8 bases between them. According to the germline V gene, CDR1 reads SGHTS and CDR2 reads YDEGEE.